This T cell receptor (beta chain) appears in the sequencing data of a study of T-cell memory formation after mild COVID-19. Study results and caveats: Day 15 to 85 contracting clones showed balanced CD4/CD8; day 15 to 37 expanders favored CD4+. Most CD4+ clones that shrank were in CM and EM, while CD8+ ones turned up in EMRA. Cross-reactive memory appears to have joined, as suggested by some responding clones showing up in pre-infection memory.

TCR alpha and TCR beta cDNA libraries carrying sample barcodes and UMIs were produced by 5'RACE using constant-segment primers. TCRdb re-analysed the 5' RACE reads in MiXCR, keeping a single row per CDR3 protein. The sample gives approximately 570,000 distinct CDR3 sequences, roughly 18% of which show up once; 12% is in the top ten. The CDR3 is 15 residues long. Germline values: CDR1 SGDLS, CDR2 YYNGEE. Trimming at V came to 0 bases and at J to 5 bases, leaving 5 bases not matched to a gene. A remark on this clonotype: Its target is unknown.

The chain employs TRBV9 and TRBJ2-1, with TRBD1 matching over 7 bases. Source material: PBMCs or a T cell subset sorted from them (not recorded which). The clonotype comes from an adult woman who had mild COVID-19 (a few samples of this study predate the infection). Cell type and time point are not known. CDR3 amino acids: CASSVVGTADNEQFF. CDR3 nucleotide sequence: TGTGCCAGCAGCGTAGTAGGGACAGCTGACAATGAGCAGTTCTTC.